These 18 T cell receptor beta chains share one sample of origin, sequenced in a study of CD8 T cells in Susac syndrome. Random hexamers primed reverse transcription of about 0.45 to 1 ug RNA. MiXCR was run by TCRdb on the immunoSEQ multiplex PCR reads, yielding one entry per CDR3 protein. The data show more than 95,000 distinct CDR3 sequences, with 90% to 95% seen just once and about 0.087% held by the top ten. Sequencing used CD4+ T cells from PBMCs. These receptors were taken from a human donor with multiple sclerosis.

The chain is built from TRBV28 and TRBJ1-5; 9 positions match TRBD1. The CDR3 sequence is 18 residues long. The germline V gene encodes CDR1 MDHEN and CDR2 SYDVKM. The J segment lost 1 base and the V segment lost 8 bases, leaving 15 bases of the junction unmatched. In DNA, the CDR3 is TGTGCCAGCTCCTCCGGGACAGGGTCGCGTTCGAGCAATCAGCCCCAGCATTTT. Its protein product is CASSSGTGSRSSNQPQHF.

The chain has TRBV20-1 and TRBJ1-1, with no clear D. Germline V CDR1 and CDR2: DFQATT, SNEGSKA (reference sequence). The CDR3 is made up of 11 amino acids. CDR3 DNA sequence: TGCTCAACGAATGGGAACACTGAAGCTTTCTTT. Residues: CSTNGNTEAFF.

The chain couples TRBV29-1 to TRBJ2-5; D unclear. The CDR3 loop spans 12 amino acids. The V gene lost 4 bases and the J gene lost 1 base, with 7 bases spanning the gap. Germline CDR1 SQVTM, CDR2 ANQGSEA. CDR3 sequence: CSVALIQETQYF. The CDR3 DNA sequence: TGCAGCGTTGCCCTGATCCAAGAGACCCAGTACTTC.

Here the CDR3 DNA reads TGTGCCATCAGTGGCAGAGGAGAGGGCTACACCTTC. Amino acids: CAISGRGEGYTF. This chain joins TRBV10-3 and TRBJ1-2; D unresolved. The germline V gene has CDR1 ENHRY and CDR2 SYGVKD. The germline V and J ends were trimmed by 4 bases and 8 bases, with 11 bases remaining between them. This CDR3 has 12 residues.

This chain joins TRBV5-6 and TRBJ2-7, with 9 bases that match TRBD2. Germline loops: CDR1 SGHDT, CDR2 YYEEEE. V lost 6 bases to trimming and J lost 6 bases; unmatched junction nucleotides: 16. This CDR3 region has 16 residues. The CDR3 DNA sequence: TGTGCCAGCACCTCGGGAACTAGCGGGCTTCCTCCCGAGCAGTACTTC. It translates to CASTSGTSGLPPEQYF. Full variable domain (outside the CDR3, taken from reference TRBV5-6 and TRBJ2-7): DAGVTQSPTHLIKTRGQQVTLRCSPKSGHDTVSWYQQALGQGPQFIFQYYEEEERQRGNFPDRFSGHQFPNYSSELNVNALLLGDSALYLCASTSGTSGLPPEQYFGPGTRLTVT.

V usage is TRBV3-1 and J usage is TRBJ2-7; 7 positions agree with TRBD1. V dropped 3 bases and J dropped 10; count of bases not matched to a gene: 12. The CDR3 has 14 residues. In germline, CDR1 is LGHDT, CDR2 YNNKEL (reference sequence). In DNA form, the CDR3 reads TGTGCCAGCAGCCAGGAAGGGGGCGCCTTCGGACAGTACTTC. It encodes CASSQEGGAFGQYF.

V is TRBV7-3 and J is TRBJ2-3; D is ambiguous. Trimming removed 1 base from V and 2 bases from J, with 4 bases in between. The CDR3 is made up of 13 amino acids. The germline CDR1 and CDR2 sequences are SGHTA and FQGTGA. The CDR3 region has the DNA TGTGCCAGCAGCTTAATACACACAGATACGCAGTATTTT. Protein product: CASSLIHTDTQYF.

V gene TRBV6-1 combines with J gene TRBJ2-7; D gene unclear. Germline V gene sequence: CDR1 MNHNS, CDR2 SASEGT. V was shortened by 4 bases and J by 5 bases, with 9 bases between the two germline ends. This CDR3 has 12 residues. CDR3 nucleotides: TGTGCCAGCAGTGTACGGTACCACGAGCAGTACTTC. This codes for CASSVRYHEQYF.

The J gene is TRBJ1-5, the V gene TRBV6-5; weak D call: TRBD1 (5 bases). The CDR3 has 14 amino acids. Germline values: CDR1 MNHEY, CDR2 SVGAGI. Trimming pared 6 bases from V and 7 bases from J, leaving 16 bases between. This CDR3 is CASSLVGVRQPQHF. CDR3 coding DNA: TGTGCCAGCAGCCTCGTGGGGGTGCGGCAGCCCCAGCATTTT.

The chain combines TRBV6-5 with TRBJ1-1, with D unresolved. V was cut by 7 bases and J by 1 base, with 4 bases left in between. The CDR3 spans 11 residues. The V gene's germline CDR1 is MNHEY and CDR2 SVGAGI. The CDR3 reads CASKRNTEAFF. The CDR3 nucleotides are TGTGCCAGCAAAAGGAACACTGAAGCTTTCTTT.

The chain couples TRBV3-1 to TRBJ1-1, with D perhaps matching TRBD1 (6 bases). The CDR3 loop spans 16 amino acids. CDR1 and CDR2 (germline): LGHDT, YNNKEL (reference sequence). V dropped 0 bases and J dropped 0 bases, with 11 bases sitting between them. The CDR3 sequence: CASSQESTGLNTEAFF. For the CDR3, the DNA is TGTGCCAGCAGCCAAGAGTCAACAGGGCTGAACACTGAAGCTTTCTTT.

The CDR3 DNA is TGCAGCGTTGGGTGGGCCAGTGAAAAACTGTTTTTT. Encoded protein: CSVGWASEKLFF. The chain is built from TRBV29-1 and TRBJ1-4; D is unresolved. Trimming removed 4 bases at V and 7 bases at J, with 10 bases between. CDR1 and CDR2 (germline): SQVTM, ANQGSEA. This CDR3 region has 12 residues.

The chain links TRBV19 to TRBJ2-7, with TRBD1 matching 9 bases. CDR3 length equals 17 residues. Germline lookup yields CDR1 LNHDA and CDR2 SQIVND (reference sequence). With 5 bases clipped from V and 3 bases from J, the junction kept 14 bases outside the gene matches. CDR3 residues: CASSPRPPGQGIYEQYF. CDR3 in DNA: TGTGCCAGTAGTCCTCGGCCGCCGGGACAGGGTATCTACGAGCAGTACTTC.

The J gene is TRBJ1-2, the V gene TRBV28, with TRBD1 matching over 9 bases. Germline V gene data show CDR1 as MDHEN and CDR2 as SYDVKM. The CDR3 spans 14 residues. V lost 3 bases and J lost 5; bases outside the gene matches: 4. CDR3 loop: CASSLGQGRYGYTF. The CDR3 bases are TGTGCCAGCAGTTTGGGACAGGGCCGTTATGGCTACACCTTC.

The chain's CDR3 is CASSYSGGSYEQYF. In DNA, the CDR3 is TGTGCCAGCAGTTACTCGGGCGGCTCCTACGAGCAGTACTTC. V usage is TRBV6-5 and J usage is TRBJ2-7; D is uncertain. V lost 0 bases and J 0 bases, leaving 6 bases between the germline ends. Germline lookup yields CDR1 MNHEY and CDR2 SVGAGI. The CDR3 is 14 residues long.

J is TRBJ1-1 and V is TRBV27; no reliable D call. The V gene lost 3 bases and the J gene lost 1 base, with 6 bases spanning the gap. This CDR3 region has 13 residues. CDR1 is MNHEY, CDR2 SMNVEV, per germline (reference sequence). The CDR3: CASSLRQNTEAFF. The CDR3 nucleotides read TGTGCCAGCAGTTTGAGACAGAACACTGAAGCTTTCTTT.

The chain couples TRBV10-3 to TRBJ2-6; the match to TRBD1 covers 7 bases. The CDR3 runs to 17 residues. Looked up from germline, CDR1 is ENHRY and CDR2 is SYGVKD. J lost 0 bases, V lost 6 bases, and 8 bases had no gene match. The CDR3 DNA is TGTGCCATCAGACCCCGGGACAGCCTCTCTGGGGCCAACGTCCTGACTTTC. It yields the protein CAIRPRDSLSGANVLTF.

The chain links TRBV20-1 to TRBJ2-1; 14 bases align to TRBD2. V was pared by 6 bases and J by 2 bases, with 3 bases of the junction left unmatched. The CDR3 spans 15 residues. The germline gives CDR1 DFQATT, CDR2 SNEGSKA (reference sequence). The CDR3 DNA reads as TGCAGTGCCACGACTAGCGGGGGGGCCTACAATGAGCAGTTCTTC. It encodes CSATTSGGAYNEQFF.